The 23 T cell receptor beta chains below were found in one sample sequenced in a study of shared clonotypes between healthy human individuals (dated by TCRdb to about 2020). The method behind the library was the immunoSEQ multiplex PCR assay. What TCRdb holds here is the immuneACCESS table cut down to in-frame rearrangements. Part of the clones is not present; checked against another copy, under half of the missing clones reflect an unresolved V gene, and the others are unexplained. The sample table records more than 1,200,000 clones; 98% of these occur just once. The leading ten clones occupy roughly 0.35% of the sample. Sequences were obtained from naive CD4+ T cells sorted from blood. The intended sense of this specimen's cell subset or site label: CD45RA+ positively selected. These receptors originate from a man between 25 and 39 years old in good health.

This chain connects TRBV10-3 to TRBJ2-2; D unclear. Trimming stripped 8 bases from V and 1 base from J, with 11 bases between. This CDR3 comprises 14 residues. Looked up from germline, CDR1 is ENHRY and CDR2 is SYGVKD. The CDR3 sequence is CAIGRAQNTGELFF. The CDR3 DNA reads TGTGCCATCGGTAGGGCACAGAACACCGGGGAGCTGTTTTTT.

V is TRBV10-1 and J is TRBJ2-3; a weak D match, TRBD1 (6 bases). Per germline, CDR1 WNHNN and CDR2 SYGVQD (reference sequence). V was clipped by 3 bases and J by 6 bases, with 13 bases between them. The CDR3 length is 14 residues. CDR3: CASSDRQGIDTQYF. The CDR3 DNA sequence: TGCGCCAGCAGTGATCGGCAGGGGATCGATACGCAGTATTTT.

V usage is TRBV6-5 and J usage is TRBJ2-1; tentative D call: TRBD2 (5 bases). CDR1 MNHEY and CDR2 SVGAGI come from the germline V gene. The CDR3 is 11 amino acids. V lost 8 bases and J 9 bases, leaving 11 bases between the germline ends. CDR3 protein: CASATGVEQFF. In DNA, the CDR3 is TGTGCCAGCGCGACCGGGGTTGAGCAGTTCTTC.

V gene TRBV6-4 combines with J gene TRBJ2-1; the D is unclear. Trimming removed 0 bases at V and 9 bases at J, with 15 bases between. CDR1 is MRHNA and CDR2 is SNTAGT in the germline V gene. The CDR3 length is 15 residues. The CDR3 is CASSDSPVVVGEQFF. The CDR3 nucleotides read TGTGCCAGCAGTGACTCGCCTGTAGTGGTGGGTGAGCAGTTCTTC.

The CDR3 loop is CASSDWDVAGELFF. DNA of the CDR3: TGTGCCAGCAGTGACTGGGATGTCGCCGGGGAGCTGTTTTTT. The chain is built from TRBV6-1 and TRBJ2-2; unclear D gene. This CDR3 has 14 residues. V was trimmed by 3 bases and J by 6 bases, leaving 11 bases between them. Germline CDR1 and CDR2: MNHNS and SASEGT.

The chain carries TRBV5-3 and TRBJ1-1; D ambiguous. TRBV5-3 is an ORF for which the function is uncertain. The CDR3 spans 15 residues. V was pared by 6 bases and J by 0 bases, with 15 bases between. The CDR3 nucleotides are TGTGCCAGAAATTCCCAGGTGCGCGTGAACACTGAAGCTTTCTTT. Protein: CARNSQVRVNTEAFF.

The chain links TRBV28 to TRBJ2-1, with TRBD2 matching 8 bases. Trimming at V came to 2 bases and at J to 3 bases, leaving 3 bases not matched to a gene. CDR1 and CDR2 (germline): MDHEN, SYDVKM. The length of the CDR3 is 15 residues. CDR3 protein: CASSLAGGIYNEQFF. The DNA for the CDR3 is TGTGCCAGCAGTTTAGCGGGAGGAATCTACAATGAGCAGTTCTTC.

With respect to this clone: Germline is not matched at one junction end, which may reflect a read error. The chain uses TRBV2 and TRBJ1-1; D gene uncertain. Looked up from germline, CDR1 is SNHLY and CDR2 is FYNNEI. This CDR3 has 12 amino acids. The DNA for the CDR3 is TGTGCCAGCACGGAGGAAACGGCTGAAGCTTTTTTT. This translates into CASTEETAEAFF.

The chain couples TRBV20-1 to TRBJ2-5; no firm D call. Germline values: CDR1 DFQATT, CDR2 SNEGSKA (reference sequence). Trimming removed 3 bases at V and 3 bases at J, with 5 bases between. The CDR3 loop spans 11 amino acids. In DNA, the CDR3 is TGCAGTGCTAGCAAAAAAGAGACCCAGTACTTC. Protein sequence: CSASKKETQYF.

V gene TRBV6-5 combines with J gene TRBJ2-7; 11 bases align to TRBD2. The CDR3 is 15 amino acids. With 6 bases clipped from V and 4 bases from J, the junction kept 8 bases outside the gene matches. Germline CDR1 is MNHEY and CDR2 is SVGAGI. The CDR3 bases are TGTGCCAGCAGAAATCGACTAGCGGGAAGGTACGAGCAGTACTTC. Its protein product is CASRNRLAGRYEQYF.

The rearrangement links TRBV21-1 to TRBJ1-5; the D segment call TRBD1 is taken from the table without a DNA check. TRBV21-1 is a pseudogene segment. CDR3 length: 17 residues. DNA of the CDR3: TGTGCCAGCAGCATCAGAGGAGCAGGGGGCAAATGGCAGCCCCAGCATTTT. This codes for CASSIRGAGGKWQPQHF.

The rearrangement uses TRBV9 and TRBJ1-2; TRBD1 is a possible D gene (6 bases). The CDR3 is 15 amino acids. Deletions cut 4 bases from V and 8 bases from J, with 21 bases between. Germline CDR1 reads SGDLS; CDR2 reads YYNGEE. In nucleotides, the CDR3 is TGTGCCAGCAGCCCTCGGACAGACCCCATGGGAGGCTACACCTTC. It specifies CASSPRTDPMGGYTF.

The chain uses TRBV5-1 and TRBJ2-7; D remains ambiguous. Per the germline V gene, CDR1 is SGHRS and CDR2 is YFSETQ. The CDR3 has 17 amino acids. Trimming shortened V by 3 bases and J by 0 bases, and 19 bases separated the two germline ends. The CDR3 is CASSSLVAEYRSYEQYF. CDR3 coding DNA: TGCGCCAGCAGCTCCCTGGTGGCAGAGTATCGCTCCTACGAGCAGTACTTC.

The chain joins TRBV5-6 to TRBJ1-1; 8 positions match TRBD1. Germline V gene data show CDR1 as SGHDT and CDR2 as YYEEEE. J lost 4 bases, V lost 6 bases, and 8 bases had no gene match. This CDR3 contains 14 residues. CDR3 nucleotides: TGTGCCAGCACCGGACAGGGTATGGGCACTGAAGCTTTCTTT. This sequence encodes CASTGQGMGTEAFF. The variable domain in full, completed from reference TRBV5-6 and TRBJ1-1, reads DAGVTQSPTHLIKTRGQQVTLRCSPKSGHDTVSWYQQALGQGPQFIFQYYEEEERQRGNFPDRFSGHQFPNYSSELNVNALLLGDSALYLCASTGQGMGTEAFFGQGTRLTVV.

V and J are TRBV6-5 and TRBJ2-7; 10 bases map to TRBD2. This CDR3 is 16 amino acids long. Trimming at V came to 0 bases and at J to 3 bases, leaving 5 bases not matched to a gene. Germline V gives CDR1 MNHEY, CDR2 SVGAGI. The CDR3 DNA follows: TGTGCCAGCAGTTACTCAGGACTAGCGGTTGTCTACGAGCAGTACTTC. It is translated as CASSYSGLAVVYEQYF.

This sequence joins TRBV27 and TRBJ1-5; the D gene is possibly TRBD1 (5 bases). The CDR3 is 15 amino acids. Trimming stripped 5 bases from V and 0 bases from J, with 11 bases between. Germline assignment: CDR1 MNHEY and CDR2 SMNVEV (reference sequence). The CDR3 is CASSTGPYSNQPQHF. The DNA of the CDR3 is TGTGCCAGCAGTACAGGTCCGTATAGCAATCAGCCCCAGCATTTT.

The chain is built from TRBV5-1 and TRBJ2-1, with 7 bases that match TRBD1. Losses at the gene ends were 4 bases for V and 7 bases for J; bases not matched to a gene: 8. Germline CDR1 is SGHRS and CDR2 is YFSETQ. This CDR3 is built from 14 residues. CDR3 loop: CASSVTGDGNEQFF. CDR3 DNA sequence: TGCGCCAGCAGCGTTACAGGGGACGGGAATGAGCAGTTCTTC.

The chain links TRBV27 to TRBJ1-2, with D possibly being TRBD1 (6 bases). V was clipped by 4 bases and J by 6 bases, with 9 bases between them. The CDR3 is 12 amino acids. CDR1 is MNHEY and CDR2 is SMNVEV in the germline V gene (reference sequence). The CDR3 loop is CASSSTGNGYTF. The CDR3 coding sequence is TGTGCCAGCAGTTCAACAGGGAATGGCTACACCTTC.

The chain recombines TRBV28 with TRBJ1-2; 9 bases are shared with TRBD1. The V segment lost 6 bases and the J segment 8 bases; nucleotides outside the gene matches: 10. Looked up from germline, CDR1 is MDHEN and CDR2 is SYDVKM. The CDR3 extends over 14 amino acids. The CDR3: CASRQQGAGGGYTF. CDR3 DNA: TGTGCCAGCAGACAACAGGGGGCTGGGGGCGGCTACACCTTC.

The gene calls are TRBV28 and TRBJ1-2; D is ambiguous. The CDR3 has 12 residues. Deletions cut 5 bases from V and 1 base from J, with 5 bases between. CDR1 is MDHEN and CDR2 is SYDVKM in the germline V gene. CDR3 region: CASSDINYGYTF. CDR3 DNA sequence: TGTGCCAGCAGTGACATTAACTATGGCTACACCTTC.

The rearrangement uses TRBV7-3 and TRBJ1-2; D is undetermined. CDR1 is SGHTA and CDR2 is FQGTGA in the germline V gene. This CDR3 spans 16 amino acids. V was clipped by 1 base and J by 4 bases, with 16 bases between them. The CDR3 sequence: CASSLRGRRISYGYTF. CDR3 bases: TGTGCCAGCAGCTTAAGAGGACGGAGGATCAGCTATGGCTACACCTTC.

The CDR3 reads CASRLDYRNTGELFF. The CDR3 DNA is TGTGCCAGCAGATTGGACTACAGGAACACCGGGGAGCTGTTTTTT. The rearrangement links TRBV7-2 to TRBJ2-2; D possibly corresponds to TRBD2 (6 bases). Germline V lookup: CDR1 SGHTA, CDR2 FQGNSA. V was trimmed by 6 bases and J by 1 base, leaving 12 bases between them. CDR3 length: 15 residues.

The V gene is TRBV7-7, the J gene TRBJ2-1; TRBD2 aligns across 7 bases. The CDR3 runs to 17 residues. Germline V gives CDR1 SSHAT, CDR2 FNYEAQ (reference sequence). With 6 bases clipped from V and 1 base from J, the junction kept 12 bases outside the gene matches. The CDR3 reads CASSYSGPDVSYNEQFF. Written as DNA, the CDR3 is TGTGCCAGCAGTTATAGCGGGCCCGATGTTTCCTACAATGAGCAGTTCTTC.